The TCR beta chain under discussion was sequenced for a study of blood T cells in healthy people across ages. Study findings and constraints: Changes in expanded clonotypes were possibly confounded, as the CMV status of donors was unknown.

A second PCR, run for roughly 7 to 12 cycles, used a sample-barcoded 5' primer plus a J-beta primer mix. One entry per CDR3 protein, called by TCRdb with MiXCR from the 5' RACE reads. The sample lists over 1,300,000 distinct CDR3 sequences; approximately 63% were seen once. Germline V gene sequence: CDR1 SQVTM, CDR2 ANQGSEA. Trimming took off 1 base at V and 3 bases at J, with 13 bases between the two ends. This CDR3 comprises 14 residues. Points on this clonotype: What it binds is not known.

The draw of peripheral blood yielded roughly 9.4 milliliters from each donor. The extraction recovered at least 5 micrograms of total RNA per sample. This clonotype was obtained from a man younger than 30 in good health. Sequenced: blood. The genes are TRBV29-1 and TRBJ2-7; TRBD2 might be the D (7 bases). The DNA for the CDR3 is TGCAGCGTTGAAGTGGGGGGGCAGAGCTACGAGCAGTACTTC. Protein sequence: CSVEVGGQSYEQYF.